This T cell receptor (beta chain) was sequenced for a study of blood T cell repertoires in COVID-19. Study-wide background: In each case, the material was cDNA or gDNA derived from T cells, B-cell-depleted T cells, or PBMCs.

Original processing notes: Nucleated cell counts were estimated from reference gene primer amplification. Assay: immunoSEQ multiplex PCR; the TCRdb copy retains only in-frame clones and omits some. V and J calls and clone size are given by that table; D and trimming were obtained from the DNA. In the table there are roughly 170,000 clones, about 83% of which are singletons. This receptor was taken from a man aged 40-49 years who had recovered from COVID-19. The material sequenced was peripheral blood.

CDR3: CASSLLVETQYF. As DNA, the CDR3 is TGTGCCAGCAGCTTGTTAGTCGAGACCCAGTACTTC. V is TRBV7-9 and J is TRBJ2-5; D is unresolved. Germline values: CDR1 SEHNR, CDR2 FQNEAQ (reference sequence). This CDR3 region has 12 residues. The V and J ends lost 3 bases and 5 bases respectively, with 7 bases between them.